Presented here are 27 T cell receptor beta chains from one specimen sequenced in a study of a mutant IDH1 vaccine in newly diagnosed glioma. Sequencing used immunoSEQ multiplex PCR; TCRdb keeps in-frame clones, though not all of them. The sample records approximately 30,000 clones, approximately 80% being singletons. As to time point: week 23, last vaccination. Doses comprised 300 ug of mutant IDH1 20-mer peptide each, plus topical imiquimod. Their antigens remain unidentified. The sequenced sample was PBMCs, obtained from a glioma patient whose treatment included an IDH1 peptide vaccine. These receptors were collected from a woman aged 25-40 years with glioma.

This chain connects TRBV6-6 to TRBJ2-3; D not resolved. CDR3 length: 12 amino acids. V lost 5 bases to trimming and J lost 6 bases, with 9 bases between them. Per germline, CDR1 MNHNY and CDR2 SVGAGI (reference sequence). The DNA of the CDR3 is TGTGCCAGCAGTCAGCCGCAGGATACGCAGTATTTT. It is translated as CASSQPQDTQYF.

This CDR3 reads CASIDFSYNSPLHF. CDR3 DNA sequence: TGTGCCAGCATCGATTTCAGCTATAATTCACCCCTCCACTTT. The gene calls are TRBV2 and TRBJ1-6; D ambiguous. The CDR3 spans 14 residues. V lost 7 bases and J 3 bases, leaving 10 bases between the germline ends. CDR1 and CDR2 (germline): SNHLY, FYNNEI.

The rearrangement links TRBV25-1 to TRBJ1-1; 7 positions match TRBD1. Losses at the gene ends were 2 bases for V and 0 bases for J; bases not matched to a gene: 12. This CDR3 is 18 amino acids long. The germline CDR1 and CDR2 sequences are MGHDK and SYGVNS. DNA of the CDR3: TGTGCCAGCAGTGAACGGGGAGGGGGCCCATCCATGAACACTGAAGCTTTCTTT. Its translation: CASSERGGGPSMNTEAFF. The variable domain in full, with the rest retrieved from reference TRBV25-1 and TRBJ1-1, is EADIYQTPRYLVIGTGKKITLECSQTMGHDKMYWYQQDPGMELHLIHYSYGVNSTEKGDLSSESTVSRIRTEHFPLTLESARPSHTSQYLCASSERGGGPSMNTEAFFGQGTRLTVV.

The genes are TRBV19 and TRBJ2-5; TRBD2 matches 7 bases. The germline gives CDR1 LNHDA, CDR2 SQIVND (reference sequence). V dropped 1 base and J dropped 5; count of bases not matched to a gene: 7. The CDR3 sequence is 15 residues long. CDR3 sequence reads: CASSIGGGPGETQYF. CDR3 coding DNA: TGTGCCAGTAGTATAGGGGGGGGACCAGGGGAGACCCAGTACTTC.

CDR3: CASSESGITFYGYTF. DNA for the CDR3: TGTGCCAGCAGTGAAAGCGGGATCACATTCTATGGCTACACCTTC. The V and J genes are TRBV6-1 and TRBJ1-2; D remains ambiguous. The CDR3 extends over 15 amino acids. V lost 2 bases and J lost 4, with 14 bases in between. The V gene's germline CDR1 is MNHNS and CDR2 SASEGT.

The gene calls are TRBV6-5 and TRBJ1-5, with no clear D. In germline, CDR1 is MNHEY, CDR2 SVGAGI. With 2 bases removed from V and 3 bases from J, the gap between germline ends came to 5 bases. The CDR3 runs to 13 residues. CDR3 amino acids: CASSYLHNQPQHF. Written as DNA, the CDR3 is TGTGCCAGCAGTTACCTCCACAATCAGCCCCAGCATTTT.

A few counts support this clone. The chain recombines TRBV30 with TRBJ2-7; 7 positions match TRBD2. The CDR3 totals 12 residues. Germline V gene sequence: CDR1 GTSNPN, CDR2 SVGIG (reference sequence). After removal of 0 bases from V and 7 bases from J, the junction contained 3 bases not matched to a gene. As DNA, the CDR3 is TGTGCCTGGAGTGTACGGGGGGTAGAGCAGTACTTC. This encodes CAWSVRGVEQYF.

The CDR3 here is CASSEGGDNYGYTF. DNA of the CDR3: TGTGCCAGCAGTGAAGGGGGCGATAACTATGGCTACACCTTC. This chain joins TRBV6-4 and TRBJ1-2, with 7 positions matching TRBD1. Losses at the gene ends were 3 bases for V and 1 base for J; bases not matched to a gene: 2. From germline, CDR1 is MRHNA and CDR2 SNTAGT. The CDR3 sequence is 14 residues long.

This chain links TRBV4-3 with TRBJ2-1; perhaps D is TRBD1 or TRBD2 (5 bases each). Looked up from germline, CDR1 is LGHNA and CDR2 is YSLEER. V was pared by 4 bases and J by 9 bases, with 13 bases between. This CDR3 region has 13 residues. CDR3 coding DNA: TGCGCCAGCAGCCTGGGGGAATCAACTGAGCAGTTCTTC. Encoded protein: CASSLGESTEQFF.

The rearrangement uses TRBV9 and TRBJ1-2; D not certain. Per germline, CDR1 SGDLS and CDR2 YYNGEE. V shed 0 bases and J shed 5 bases, with 5 bases lying between them. The CDR3 extends over 12 amino acids. The CDR3 nucleotides are TGTGCCAGCAGCGTAGACGGGTATGGCTACACCTTC. Translation gives CASSVDGYGYTF.

The gene calls are TRBV5-6 and TRBJ2-3; possible D gene TRBD2, 7 bases. Per the germline V gene, CDR1 is SGHDT and CDR2 is YYEEEE. The length of the CDR3 is 17 residues. Trimming removed 0 bases from V and 2 bases from J, with 16 bases in between. CDR3 region: CASSLVHGGGHTDTQYF. Written as DNA, the CDR3 is TGTGCCAGCAGCTTGGTCCATGGGGGGGGGCACACAGATACGCAGTATTTT.

The chain carries TRBV6-5 and TRBJ2-5, with D unresolved. Germline V gives CDR1 MNHEY, CDR2 SVGAGI. The CDR3 length is 11 residues. V lost 2 bases and J 8 bases, leaving 6 bases between the germline ends. The CDR3 loop reads CASSYPGTQYF. In DNA, the CDR3 is TGTGCCAGCAGTTACCCGGGTACCCAGTACTTC.

The J gene is TRBJ1-1, the V gene TRBV4-2, with 9 nucleotides matching TRBD1. Losses at the gene ends were 4 bases for V and 0 bases for J; bases not matched to a gene: 6. The CDR3 spans 16 residues. The germline V gene encodes CDR1 LGHNA and CDR2 YNFKEQ. The CDR3 bases are TGTGCCAGCAGCCCCCGGACAGGGGACATGAACACTGAAGCTTTCTTT. Translating gives CASSPRTGDMNTEAFF.

V and J are TRBV29-1 and TRBJ2-3, with TRBD2 matching over 14 bases. The trim removed 5 bases at V and 4 bases at J, leaving 5 bases unmatched. CDR1 and CDR2 (germline): SQVTM, ANQGSEA. There are 15 residues in the CDR3. The CDR3 region has the DNA TGCAGCGTTTTTGGACTAGCGGGGGGCTCAGATACGCAGTATTTT. Translation: CSVFGLAGGSDTQYF.

The chain employs TRBV9 and TRBJ1-1, with 10 bases identical to TRBD1. There are 16 residues in the CDR3. The trim removed 4 bases at V and 2 bases at J, leaving 8 bases unmatched. Germline-derived CDR1 and CDR2 are SGDLS and YYNGEE. This CDR3 is CASSTRGDRGNTEAFF. CDR3 DNA: TGTGCCAGCAGCACGCGGGGGGACAGGGGAAACACTGAAGCTTTCTTT.

The rearrangement links TRBV7-6 to TRBJ1-3; perhaps TRBD1 as D (5 bases). This CDR3 is built from 17 residues. The germline gives CDR1 SGHVS, CDR2 FNYEAQ. Trimming cost V 5 bases and J 4 bases, with 21 bases left between them. CDR3 residues: CASSPDRGDSTGNTIYF. The CDR3 region has the DNA TGTGCCAGCAGCCCGGACCGAGGGGACTCCACGGGAAACACCATATATTTT.

V and J are TRBV19 and TRBJ2-5; TRBD1 is a possible D gene (6 bases). In germline, CDR1 is LNHDA, CDR2 SQIVND (reference sequence). The CDR3 totals 13 residues. The V and J ends lost 10 bases and 0 bases respectively, with 12 bases between them. Written as DNA, the CDR3 is TGTGCCACCAGAACAGGGTACCAAGAGACCCAGTACTTC. Its translation: CATRTGYQETQYF.

This clone was seen a handful of times. The chain uses TRBV16 and TRBJ2-5; 11 bases fit TRBD2. CDR1 and CDR2 from the germline V gene are KGHSY and FQNENV. The junction had 11 bases not matched to a gene; V was cut back by 2 bases and J by 3 bases. There are 18 residues in the CDR3. CDR3 region: CASSQSPSPLAGEETQYF. For the CDR3, the DNA is TGTGCCAGCAGCCAAAGCCCATCCCCACTAGCGGGGGAAGAGACCCAGTACTTC.

The chain recombines TRBV5-1 with TRBJ1-4; 7 nucleotides agree with TRBD1. V gave up 4 bases and J gave up 5 bases; unmatched junction bases: 11. This CDR3 contains 16 residues. Germline values: CDR1 SGHRS, CDR2 YFSETQ. CDR3 protein: CASSRRGQGGNEKLFF. CDR3 DNA sequence: TGCGCCAGCAGCCGAAGGGGGCAGGGGGGGAATGAAAAACTGTTTTTT.

The chain is built from TRBV27 and TRBJ1-2; TRBD1 is a possible D gene (6 bases). CDR3 length equals 15 residues. CDR1 is MNHEY and CDR2 is SMNVEV in the germline V gene (reference sequence). Trimming stripped 2 bases from V and 9 bases from J, with 19 bases between. This chain's CDR3 is CASSLTPGAPFSYTF. The DNA of the CDR3 is TGTGCCAGCAGTTTAACCCCGGGGGCGCCATTCAGCTACACCTTC.

V gene TRBV19 combines with J gene TRBJ1-2, with D perhaps matching TRBD1 (5 bases). The CDR3 spans 14 residues. Germline lookup yields CDR1 LNHDA and CDR2 SQIVND (reference sequence). V was cut by 10 bases and J by 8 bases, with 23 bases left in between. As DNA, the CDR3 is TGTGCCACCCGCCCCGAGGAGGGGAGACGAGGCTACACCTTC. Translated: CATRPEEGRRGYTF.

The chain links TRBV30 to TRBJ1-6; 8 bases align to TRBD1. The CDR3 runs 14 residues. The V gene's germline CDR1 is GTSNPN and CDR2 SVGIG (reference sequence). V lost 2 bases, J lost 6 bases, and 3 bases stayed unmatched. In DNA, the CDR3 is TGTGCCTGGAGTCGAGACAGGGGTAATTCACCCCTCCACTTT. It encodes CAWSRDRGNSPLHF.

V gene TRBV18 combines with J gene TRBJ1-4; 9 bases map to TRBD1. The junction had 9 bases not matched to a gene; V was cut back by 5 bases and J by 8 bases. CDR3 length: 15 amino acids. Germline CDR1 is KGHSH and CDR2 is LQKENI. The CDR3 here is CASSLYRTGDEKLFF. For the CDR3, the DNA is TGTGCCAGCTCATTATATAGGACAGGGGACGAAAAACTGTTTTTT.

The J gene is TRBJ1-6, the V gene TRBV4-3; 7 bases line up with TRBD1. V was pared by 4 bases and J by 5 bases, with 5 bases of the junction left unmatched. This CDR3 is 15 amino acids long. CDR1 and CDR2 (germline): LGHNA, YSLEER. The CDR3, as DNA: TGCGCCAGCAGCCTCACCGGGACAGATAATTCACCCCTCCACTTT. It is translated as CASSLTGTDNSPLHF.

The chain links TRBV5-1 to TRBJ2-7, with a weak D call TRBD1 (6 bases). CDR3 size: 14 residues. Germline CDR1 is SGHRS and CDR2 is YFSETQ. The V and J ends lost 4 bases and 2 bases respectively, with 13 bases between them. As DNA, the CDR3 is TGCGCCAGCAGCGTTAGGGACACCACCTACGAGCAGTACTTC. It encodes CASSVRDTTYEQYF.

The chain is built from TRBV30 and TRBJ1-2; D is uncertain. V lost 0 bases to trimming and J lost 7 bases, with 9 bases between them. This CDR3 has 12 residues. Germline CDR1 is GTSNPN and CDR2 is SVGIG (reference sequence). The CDR3 is CAWSVREFGYTF. In DNA, the CDR3 is TGTGCCTGGAGTGTACGGGAATTTGGCTACACCTTC.

As to this clone: Mismatch with germline at one junction end may stem from a read error. The chain recombines TRBV7-7 with TRBJ2-3, with 8 bases fitting TRBD2. The germline CDR1 and CDR2 sequences are SSHAT and FNYEAQ (reference sequence). This CDR3 comprises 15 residues. CDR3 DNA: TGTGCTAGCAGCTTAGCGGGGCTAGTAACAGATACGCAGTATTTT. Translation gives CASSLAGLVTDTQYF.